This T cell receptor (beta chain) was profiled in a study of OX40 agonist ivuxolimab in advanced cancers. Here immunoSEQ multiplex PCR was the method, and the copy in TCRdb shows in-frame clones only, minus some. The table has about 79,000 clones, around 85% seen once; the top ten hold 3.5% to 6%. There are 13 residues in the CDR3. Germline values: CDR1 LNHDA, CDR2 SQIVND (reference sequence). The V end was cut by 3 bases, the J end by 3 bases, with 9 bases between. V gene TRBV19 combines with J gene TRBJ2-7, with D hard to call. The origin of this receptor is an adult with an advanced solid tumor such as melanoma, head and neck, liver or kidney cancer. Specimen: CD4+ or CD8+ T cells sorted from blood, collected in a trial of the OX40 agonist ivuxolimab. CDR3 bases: TGTGCCAGTAGTATCGGGCAGGTCTACGAGCAGTACTTC. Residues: CASSIGQVYEQYF. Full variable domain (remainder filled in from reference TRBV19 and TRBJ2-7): DGGITQSPKYLFRKEGQNVTLSCEQNLNHDAMYWYRQDPGQGLRLIYYSQIVNDFQKGDIAEGYSVSREKKESFPLTVTSAQKNPTAFYLCASSIGQVYEQYFGPGTRLTVT.